This T cell receptor (beta chain) was documented in a study of identical twins. Study-level findings and limits: Cross-sectional statistical analysis was relied on for the conclusions, without the same donors being followed.

On this clonotype: What it recognizes is unknown.

One entry per CDR3 protein results from TCRdb running MiXCR on the 5' RACE reads. Altogether 500,000 or so distinct CDR3 sequences are present, around an eighth being singletons, with the ten largest covering about 1%. J gave up 6 bases and V 2 bases, and 13 bases lay outside the gene matches. The CDR3 has 17 residues. Germline-derived CDR1 and CDR2 are DFQATT and SNEGSKA (reference sequence). The sample was also reused in another study, on yellow fever vaccine responses in identical twins.

The rearrangement uses TRBV20-1 and TRBJ2-5, with 12 nucleotides matching TRBD2. The TCR comes from a woman aged 18-29 years in good health. The sample taken for sequencing was CD4+ T cells sorted from blood. For the CDR3, the DNA is TGCAGTGCTAGAAACGTCCTAGCGGGAGGGCCTTCAAAGACCCAGTACTTC. Amino acids: CSARNVLAGGPSKTQYF.